In this sample, the clone carrying this TCR beta chain turned up a few times. Its antigen is unknown. These data are taken from a study of a mutant IDH1 vaccine in newly diagnosed glioma. About the study: The start of vaccination came 4-6 weeks after radiotherapy alone, or with temozolomide cycles. Patients previously underwent radiotherapy, temozolomide, or both, and most underwent both. Sex distribution of treated patients was about 62% male and roughly 40% female; mean age was around 40 years. Week 35 held visit V12, while week 47 held visit V13.

Data came from immunoSEQ multiplex PCR; TCRdb stores just in-frame clones and leaves some out. The sample has roughly 50,000 clones, about 85% seen once. Time point here: week 35, safety follow-up. In every dose of vaccine, 300 ug of mutant IDH1 20-mer peptide was given alongside topical imiquimod. There are 15 residues in the CDR3. Germline lookup yields CDR1 LNHDA and CDR2 SQIVND (reference sequence). V was pared by 3 bases and J by 3 bases, with 14 bases between. This TCR was recovered from a woman in her late teens or twenties with glioma. The genes are TRBV19 and TRBJ1-1; TRBD1 might be the D (6 bases). Specimen: PBMCs, collected from a glioma patient whose treatment included an IDH1 peptide vaccine. This chain's CDR3 is CASSMTGGPYTEAFF. The CDR3 DNA reads as TGTGCCAGTAGTATGACTGGGGGGCCGTACACTGAAGCTTTCTTT. The whole variable domain, remainder taken from reference TRBV19 and TRBJ1-1, is DGGITQSPKYLFRKEGQNVTLSCEQNLNHDAMYWYRQDPGQGLRLIYYSQIVNDFQKGDIAEGYSVSREKKESFPLTVTSAQKNPTAFYLCASSMTGGPYTEAFFGQGTRLTVV.